These 25 T cell receptor beta chains were sequenced from one sample in a study of spatial heterogeneity in lung cancer. Time point noted: sample taken at primary tumor resection. Unsorted whole RNA of tumor, nontumor lung or frozen PBMC was sequenced. TCRdb re-derived calls from the 5' RACE reads in MiXCR, one entry per CDR3 protein. The repertoire has 28,000 or so distinct CDR3 sequences, more than 10% of them found once; the top ten carry roughly 26%. The specimen was PBMCs, collected at surgery. The receptors derive from a female donor with early-stage non-small cell lung cancer.

The sample holds many counts of this clonotype. V usage is TRBV7-2 and J usage is TRBJ2-2; 7 positions match TRBD1. The CDR3 extends over 16 amino acids. The germline V gene encodes CDR1 SGHTA and CDR2 FQGNSA. Trimming at V came to 2 bases and at J to 2 bases, leaving 5 bases not matched to a gene. CDR3 sequence: CASSLWTGTNTGELFF. DNA for the CDR3: TGTGCCAGCAGCTTATGGACAGGCACCAACACCGGGGAGCTGTTTTTT.

Many counts were recorded for this clonotype. This rearrangement joins TRBV7-3 to TRBJ1-3; D is ambiguous. Between the trimmed V and J ends, which lost 2 bases and 2 bases, there was a span of 4 bases. Germline CDR1 and CDR2: SGHTA and FQGTGA. The CDR3 length is 13 residues. CDR3 DNA sequence: TGTGCCAGCAGCTTATTCCCTGGAAACACCATATATTTT. The encoded protein is CASSLFPGNTIYF.

In its sample, this clonotype ranks as medium-sized. V usage is TRBV7-9 and J usage is TRBJ2-1; D not certain. The CDR3 has 12 residues. Germline V gives CDR1 SEHNR, CDR2 FQNEAQ (reference sequence). V dropped 5 bases and J dropped 9 bases, with 11 bases sitting between them. This CDR3 reads CASSLSFAEQFF. The DNA of the CDR3 is TGTGCCAGCAGCCTCTCGTTCGCTGAGCAGTTCTTC.

Many counts were recorded for this clonotype. The chain uses TRBV5-5 and TRBJ1-2, with a tentative D call TRBD1 (5 bases). Germline values: CDR1 SGHKS, CDR2 YYEKEE (reference sequence). The CDR3 is 13 amino acids. Trimming removed 4 bases from V and 7 bases from J, with 14 bases in between. CDR3 in DNA: TGTGCCAGCAGCGCATCAGGGATGGGTGGCTACACCTTC. Translated, it gives CASSASGMGGYTF.

The chain links TRBV7-2 to TRBJ2-3; no clear D. CDR1 is SGHTA and CDR2 is FQGNSA in the germline V gene. The CDR3 contains 18 residues. V lost 5 bases to trimming and J lost 1 base, with 22 bases between them. CDR3 loop: CASSQNYRLWWGTDTQYF. CDR3 DNA sequence: TGTGCCAGCAGCCAAAACTACCGACTCTGGTGGGGCACAGATACGCAGTATTTT.

The sample holds one count of this clonotype. The CDR3 nucleotides are TGCGCCAGCAGCCAAGCACGGGGGCAAAAAATCGGGGAGCTGTTTTTT. As protein: CASSQARGQKIGELFF. This chain connects TRBV4-3 to TRBJ2-2; D is possibly TRBD1 or TRBD2 (6 bases each). V was shortened by 1 base and J by 7 bases, with 16 bases between the two germline ends. The CDR3 length is 16 residues. CDR1 and CDR2 from the germline V gene are LGHNA and YSLEER.

This clonotype was picked up many times. The chain joins TRBV10-3 to TRBJ1-3, with D unresolved. The CDR3 extends over 15 amino acids. Germline CDR1 and CDR2: ENHRY and SYGVKD. Trimming shortened V by 7 bases and J by 0 bases, and 13 bases separated the two germline ends. In DNA, the CDR3 is TGTGCCATCACCGAGAATCCAGGCTCTGGAAACACCATATATTTT. Protein sequence: CAITENPGSGNTIYF.

About this clonotype: Just one base apart from a much larger clone, this may be a read error. The chain joins TRBV4-2 to TRBJ2-7, with 13 bases fitting TRBD2. This CDR3 comprises 15 residues. Per the germline V gene, CDR1 is LGHNA and CDR2 is YNFKEQ. CDR3 in DNA: TGTGTCAGCAGCGAAGGGACTAGCGGGACCTACGAGCAGTACTTC. This sequence encodes CVSSEGTSGTYEQYF.

The chain joins TRBV20-1 to TRBJ1-1; 9 bases are a match to TRBD1. Germline loops: CDR1 DFQATT, CDR2 SNEGSKA (reference sequence). CDR3 length: 14 residues. V trimming: 6 bases; J trimming: 1 base; junction bases outside the gene matches: 6. This chain's CDR3 is CSAPQTGGNTEAFF. CDR3 bases: TGCAGTGCACCTCAGACAGGGGGGAACACTGAAGCTTTCTTT.

This rearrangement joins TRBV12-3 or TRBV12-4 to TRBJ2-5; D may be TRBD1 (5 bases). This CDR3 region has 14 residues. V was cut by 5 bases and J by 4 bases, with 14 bases left in between. The CDR3 nucleotides read TGTGCCAGCAGTACCGCTAGGGGCCGAGAGACCCAGTACTTC. Translated: CASSTARGRETQYF.

This clonotype has a single count. This sequence joins TRBV27 and TRBJ1-6, with D maybe TRBD1 (6 bases). The CDR3 loop spans 16 amino acids. Trimming took 1 base from V and 0 from J, leaving 7 bases between them. Germline V gene data show CDR1 as MNHEY and CDR2 as SMNVEV (reference sequence). The DNA for the CDR3 is TGTGCCAGCAGTTTATTAGGGGGCTCCTATAATTCACCCCTCCACTTT. Translating it yields CASSLLGGSYNSPLHF.

At least ten counts were recorded for this clonotype. J is TRBJ2-5 and V is TRBV24-1; 7 bases fit TRBD2. Germline V gene lookup returns CDR1 KGHDR and CDR2 SFDVKD. The ends lost 3 bases at V and 7 bases at J; junction bases unmatched: 10. There are 15 residues in the CDR3. CDR3 loop: CATSDPGLEDRTQYF. Written as DNA, the CDR3 is TGTGCCACCAGTGATCCCGGACTAGAGGATAGGACCCAGTACTTC.

This clonotype was found many times. CDR3 bases: TGCAGTGCTAGTCGCCCCCAAGATACCTCCTACGAGCAGTACGTC. Residues: CSASRPQDTSYEQYV. The chain links TRBV20-1 to TRBJ2-7; no clear D gene. Germline loops: CDR1 DFQATT, CDR2 SNEGSKA (reference sequence). V lost 3 bases and J lost 0, with 15 bases in between. This CDR3 contains 15 residues.

This clonotype has at least ten counts. The chain combines TRBV6-2 or TRBV6-3 with TRBJ2-7; a possible D gene is TRBD1 (8 bases). V lost 8 bases and J 4 bases, leaving 18 bases between the germline ends. The CDR3 length is 14 residues. Germline assignment: CDR1 MNHEY and CDR2 SVGEGT. The CDR3 loop is CASETDREGYEQYV. CDR3 coding DNA: TGTGCCAGCGAGACGGACAGGGAGGGGTACGAGCAGTACGTC.

The chain links TRBV5-1 to TRBJ2-2, with D hard to call. Trimming cost V 0 bases and J 5 bases, with 8 bases left between them. CDR1 and CDR2 (germline): SGHRS, YFSETQ. The CDR3 extends over 14 amino acids. As DNA, the CDR3 is TGCGCCAGCAGCTTGGGGACCCCGACCGGGGAGCTGTTTTTT. Residues: CASSLGTPTGELFF. The variable domain in full, with the rest retrieved from reference TRBV5-1 and TRBJ2-2, is KAGVTQTPRYLIKTRGQQVTLSCSPISGHRSVSWYQQTPGQGLQFLFEYFSETQRNKGNFPGRFSGRQFSNSRSEMNVSTLELGDSALYLCASSLGTPTGELFFGEGSRLTVL.

This clonotype was seen at least ten times. The chain employs TRBV3-1 and TRBJ2-1; 7 bases agree with TRBD2. This CDR3 spans 15 amino acids. From germline, CDR1 is LGHDT and CDR2 YNNKEL (reference sequence). Trimming removed 3 bases from V and 5 bases from J; junction bases left unmatched: 7. This CDR3 reads CASSHRLAGHNEQFF. In DNA form, the CDR3 reads TGTGCCAGCAGCCACAGACTAGCCGGGCACAATGAGCAGTTCTTC.

This clonotype was recorded many times. V gene TRBV4-2 combines with J gene TRBJ1-5; a weak D match, TRBD1 (6 bases). The CDR3 contains 14 residues. V was shortened by 5 bases and J by 2 bases, with 10 bases between the two germline ends. Per germline, CDR1 LGHNA and CDR2 YNFKEQ. The CDR3, as DNA: TGTGCCAGCAGCTACCGACAGGGCAATCAGCCCCAGCATTTT. Translated: CASSYRQGNQPQHF.

This clonotype appeared many times. An end of the junction does not agree with germline; a read error may underlie this. This rearrangement joins TRBV4-2 to TRBJ2-1; no clear D gene. The CDR3 is 11 residues long. Germline CDR1 reads LGHNA; CDR2 reads YNFKEQ. CDR3 nucleotides: TGTGCCAGCTTCACTCAGCCCCACGAAGTCTTC. Its protein is CASFTQPHEVF.

The chain uses TRBV6-5 and TRBJ1-3; no firm D call. The germline V gene has CDR1 MNHEY and CDR2 SVGAGI. The V and J ends lost 1 base and 0 bases respectively, with 13 bases between them. CDR3 length: 17 amino acids. CDR3 coding DNA: TGTGCCAGCAGTTACTTGGGTGGAGGCGTCTCTGGAAACACCATATATTTT. Encoded protein: CASSYLGGGVSGNTIYF.

This clonotype was found many times. V gene TRBV14 combines with J gene TRBJ1-2, with D unresolved. Trimming shortened V by 3 bases and J by 7 bases, and 12 bases separated the two germline ends. The germline CDR1 and CDR2 sequences are SGHDN and FVKESK. The CDR3 covers 13 residues. Here the CDR3 DNA reads TGTGCCAGCAGCCAGCCCAACACCCGTGGCTACACCTTC. Amino acid sequence: CASSQPNTRGYTF.

This clonotype appeared many times. The rearrangement uses TRBV2 and TRBJ2-1; 10 bases agree with TRBD2. The CDR3 contains 16 residues. From germline, CDR1 is SNHLY and CDR2 FYNNEI. V was pared by 4 bases and J by 8 bases, with 11 bases of the junction left unmatched. CDR3 in DNA: TGTGCCAGCAGTGGGGTCTCTAGCGGGAGATTGGATGAGCAGTTCTTC. Its translation is CASSGVSSGRLDEQFF.

This clonotype was found many times. The V call is TRBV25-1, the J call TRBJ2-5; TRBD1 matches 7 bases. Unmatched junction bases numbered 9, after V lost 3 bases and J lost 5 bases. The CDR3 is 15 residues long. Germline assignment: CDR1 MGHDK and CDR2 SYGVNS. The CDR3 protein is CASSESAGGFETQYF. The CDR3 nucleotides are TGTGCCAGCAGTGAGTCGGCAGGGGGTTTCGAGACCCAGTACTTC.

This clonotype was seen many times. This rearrangement joins TRBV24-1 to TRBJ1-5; no clear D gene. The CDR3 covers 13 residues. Germline CDR1 reads KGHDR; CDR2 reads SFDVKD. Between the trimmed V and J ends, which lost 5 bases and 3 bases, there was a span of 7 bases. CDR3 loop: CATSAATNQPQHF. The DNA for the CDR3 is TGTGCCACCAGTGCCGCGACCAATCAGCCCCAGCATTTT.

The chain combines TRBV7-9 with TRBJ1-2; 8 bases fit TRBD1. With 0 bases clipped from V and 7 bases from J, the junction kept 7 bases outside the gene matches. Germline V gives CDR1 SEHNR, CDR2 FQNEAQ (reference sequence). The CDR3 has 15 residues. The CDR3 coding sequence is TGTGCCAGCAGCTTAGCGCGGGGGACAGGTAGTGGCTACACCTTC. As protein: CASSLARGTGSGYTF.

This clonotype was counted many times. The J gene is TRBJ1-2, the V gene TRBV3-1; D is uncertain. This CDR3 has 11 residues. CDR1 is LGHDT and CDR2 is YNNKEL in the germline V gene (reference sequence). V was pared by 5 bases and J by 4 bases, with 5 bases between. Written as DNA, the CDR3 is TGTGCCAGCAGCTCTATCTATGGCTACACCTTC. Translated, it gives CASSSIYGYTF.